Sequencing of this T cell receptor beta chain was carried out in a study of early T cells in non-severe SARS-CoV-2 infection. Study summary: Sequencing input comprised bulk RNA from unsorted whole blood; chain pairing was not available.

V was clipped by 3 bases and J by 8 bases, with 16 bases between them. The germline V gene has CDR1 LNHDA and CDR2 SQIVND (reference sequence). The CDR3 consists of 14 residues. Only a few counts were recorded for this clonotype. Unique molecular identifiers were added to individual cDNA molecules. One entry per CDR3 protein results from TCRdb running MiXCR on the 5' RACE reads. The sample shows 40,000 to 60,000 distinct CDR3 sequences, about 10% of them seen only once. The sample comprised whole blood. The chain has TRBV19 and TRBJ1-2; D perhaps matches TRBD1 (5 bases). The receptor's source is an adult who was a healthcare worker with PCR-confirmed SARS-CoV-2 infection or an uninfected control (not recorded which). As DNA, the CDR3 is TGTGCCAGTAGTATCTTACGCAGGGCGGACGGCTACACCTTC. This translates into CASSILRRADGYTF.